This T cell receptor (beta chain) stems from a study of post-analysis software for immune sequencing data. There are 15 residues in the CDR3. Trimming shortened V by 4 bases and J by 3 bases, and 13 bases separated the two germline ends. In germline, CDR1 is KGHDR, CDR2 SFDVKD. Unique molecular identifiers were present in the TCR beta cDNA libraries. TCRdb reprocessed the PCR reads via MiXCR and lists one record per CDR3 protein. The sample comprises about 160,000 distinct CDR3 sequences, around 36% of which are singletons, and roughly 28% rests with the top ten. This receptor was identified in a girl aged 5 to 17 with multiple sclerosis. Material: blood, obtained after autologous hematopoietic stem cell transplantation. This chain uses TRBV24-1 with TRBJ2-3, with a possible D match to TRBD2 (6 bases). CDR3 DNA: TGTGCCACCAGTGACCACGGGAGCAGTACAGATACGCAGTATTTT. Its translation is CATSDHGSSTDTQYF.